A single sample is the source of the 27 T cell receptor beta chains below, sequenced in a study of technical replicates of blood from a few donors. Produced via immunoSEQ multiplex PCR; TCRdb's table is partial and in-frame only. This sample has roughly 90,000 clones; 90% to 96% occur once, and the top ten carry about 0.38%. The sequencing sample was made of T cells isolated from PBMCs. These receptors were collected from a human donor in good health.

The V call is TRBV5-1, the J call TRBJ2-5; maybe TRBD2 (6 bases). The germline V gene has CDR1 SGHRS and CDR2 YFSETQ. The CDR3 runs 14 residues. V lost 3 bases and J lost 1, with 10 bases in between. CDR3 loop: CASSWAGPQETQYF. The CDR3 DNA follows: TGCGCCAGCAGCTGGGCGGGGCCCCAAGAGACCCAGTACTTC.

This clone was seen once. CDR3 sequence reads: CATQIASGRSGEQYF. In nucleotides, the CDR3 is TGTGCCACCCAAATTGCGAGCGGGAGATCAGGCGAGCAGTACTTC. The chain employs TRBV7-9 and TRBJ2-7; 8 bases agree with TRBD2. V shed 10 bases, J shed 6 bases, and the junction held 17 bases outside the gene matches. The germline gives CDR1 SEHNR, CDR2 FQNEAQ (reference sequence). The CDR3 contains 15 residues.

The V call is TRBV19, the J call TRBJ2-7; 9 nucleotides align to TRBD2. Per the germline V gene, CDR1 is LNHDA and CDR2 is SQIVND (reference sequence). The CDR3 runs to 13 residues. V shed 6 bases, J shed 3 bases, and the junction held 3 bases outside the gene matches. The CDR3 nucleotides are TGTGCCAGTAGCCGGACTAGCGTCTACGAGCAGTACTTC. Amino acids: CASSRTSVYEQYF.

J is TRBJ2-5 and V is TRBV5-4, with 10 bases lining up with TRBD2. The germline gives CDR1 SGHNT, CDR2 YYREEE (reference sequence). The CDR3 contains 16 residues. Unmatched junction bases numbered 11, after V lost 4 bases and J lost 5 bases. The CDR3 nucleotides are TGTGCCAGCAGCCGATTACAGCGGGAGGGCCAGGAGACCCAGTACTTC. This gives the protein CASSRLQREGQETQYF.

V and J are TRBV5-1 and TRBJ2-1; 7 positions match TRBD2. The V gene end was trimmed by 2 bases and the J gene end by 8 bases; junction bases not matched to a gene: 4. The germline gives CDR1 SGHRS, CDR2 YFSETQ. This CDR3 spans 13 amino acids. The CDR3 region has the DNA TGCGCCAGCAGCTTAAGACTAGCCCATGAGCAGTTCTTC. This codes for CASSLRLAHEQFF.

This clone appeared a single time. V and J are TRBV5-4 and TRBJ2-3; 7 bases line up with TRBD1. Trimming cost V 0 bases and J 2 bases; bases outside gene matches: 3. The CDR3 spans 15 residues. Per germline, CDR1 SGHNT and CDR2 YYREEE (reference sequence). In DNA, the CDR3 is TGTGCCAGCAGCTTGGTGACAGGGCACACAGATACGCAGTATTTT. It encodes CASSLVTGHTDTQYF.

The rearrangement links TRBV5-1 to TRBJ1-1; D perhaps matches TRBD1 (6 bases). V lost 2 bases and J 5 bases, leaving 13 bases between the germline ends. The germline gives CDR1 SGHRS, CDR2 YFSETQ. This CDR3 contains 14 residues. CDR3 loop: CASSFQGRGTEAFF. The CDR3 bases are TGCGCCAGCAGCTTTCAGGGGCGAGGGACTGAAGCTTTCTTT.

This chain connects TRBV5-6 to TRBJ2-1, with 9 positions matching TRBD2. V was pared by 1 base and J by 4 bases, with 3 bases of the junction left unmatched. The CDR3 loop spans 15 amino acids. CDR1 and CDR2 from the germline V gene are SGHDT and YYEEEE. The CDR3 loop reads CASSLKLAGYNEQFF. Here the CDR3 DNA reads TGTGCCAGCAGCTTGAAACTAGCGGGTTACAATGAGCAGTTCTTC.

The J gene is TRBJ1-5, the V gene TRBV18; D perhaps matches TRBD1 (5 bases). This CDR3 region has 15 residues. Per the germline V gene, CDR1 is KGHSH and CDR2 is LQKENI. Trimming pared 1 base from V and 0 bases from J, leaving 7 bases between. CDR3 nucleotides: TGTGCCAGCTCACCACGGGGGGATAGCAATCAGCCCCAGCATTTT. Encoded protein: CASSPRGDSNQPQHF.

The J gene is TRBJ2-3, the V gene TRBV4-1, with 12 bases identical to TRBD2. V shed 0 bases and J 0 bases; nucleotides not matched to a gene: 7. CDR3 length: 19 amino acids. CDR1 MGHRA and CDR2 YSYEKL come from the germline V gene. In nucleotides, the CDR3 is TGCGCCAGCAGCCAAGATGGAGCTAGCGGGAGGGCTAGCACAGATACGCAGTATTTT. It yields the protein CASSQDGASGRASTDTQYF.

The chain employs TRBV7-7 and TRBJ2-3; TRBD2 aligns across 12 bases. The V gene end was trimmed by 5 bases and the J gene end by 5 bases; junction bases not matched to a gene: 8. The CDR3 loop spans 16 amino acids. Germline V gene sequence: CDR1 SSHAT, CDR2 FNYEAQ (reference sequence). CDR3 protein: CASSPGLAGRVDTQYF. The DNA for the CDR3 is TGTGCCAGCAGCCCTGGACTAGCGGGAAGGGTAGATACGCAGTATTTT.

The chain has TRBV7-3 and TRBJ1-1, with D maybe TRBD1 (5 bases). Trimming left V 5 bases short and J 7 bases short, with 20 bases between. This CDR3 region has 15 residues. The germline CDR1 and CDR2 sequences are SGHTA and FQGTGA. DNA of the CDR3: TGTGCCAGCAGCGAATCCCCGGCAGGGAGGATTGAAGCTTTCTTT. Its translation: CASSESPAGRIEAFF.

The V and J genes are TRBV7-3 and TRBJ2-1; no clear D gene. The V gene lost 2 bases and the J gene lost 10 bases, with 9 bases spanning the gap. Germline-derived CDR1 and CDR2 are SGHTA and FQGTGA. This CDR3 spans 12 amino acids. Written as DNA, the CDR3 is TGTGCCAGCAGCTTAGGGTGGCGGGAGCAGTTCTTC. It yields the protein CASSLGWREQFF.

CDR3 nucleotides: TGTGCCAGCAGGGAGTACCTCGTGAACACTGAAGCTTTCTTT. Translated, it gives CASREYLVNTEAFF. The V and J genes are TRBV6-1 and TRBJ1-1, with D unresolved. V dropped 6 bases and J dropped 0 bases, with 11 bases sitting between them. This CDR3 has 14 residues. Germline-derived CDR1 and CDR2 are MNHNS and SASEGT.

Details on this clone: The same CDR3 can be traced to other DNA sequences in this sample. The chain combines TRBV19 with TRBJ1-1, with 10 bases identical to TRBD1. Losses at the gene ends were 5 bases for V and 5 bases for J; bases not matched to a gene: 5. This CDR3 comprises 14 residues. CDR1 LNHDA and CDR2 SQIVND come from the germline V gene (reference sequence). This chain's CDR3 is CASSSWTGGTEAFF. The DNA of the CDR3 is TGTGCCAGTAGTTCCTGGACAGGGGGGACTGAAGCTTTCTTT.

The chain couples TRBV2 to TRBJ1-4; 10 bases map to TRBD1. The CDR3 covers 11 residues. Trimming removed 8 bases from V and 12 bases from J; junction bases left unmatched: 3. CDR1 SNHLY and CDR2 FYNNEI come from the germline V gene. The CDR3: CASAGTGELFF. The DNA for the CDR3 is TGTGCCAGCGCTGGGACAGGGGAACTGTTTTTT.

The V call is TRBV19, the J call TRBJ1-4; maybe TRBD1 (6 bases). Germline assignment: CDR1 LNHDA and CDR2 SQIVND (reference sequence). Trimming removed 3 bases from V and 3 bases from J, with 8 bases in between. CDR3 length: 14 amino acids. The CDR3 here is CASSMWGPNEKLFF. CDR3 coding DNA: TGTGCCAGTAGTATGTGGGGGCCTAATGAAAAACTGTTTTTT. The full variable domain, in which reference TRBV19 and TRBJ1-4 provide the parts outside the CDR3, is DGGITQSPKYLFRKEGQNVTLSCEQNLNHDAMYWYRQDPGQGLRLIYYSQIVNDFQKGDIAEGYSVSREKKESFPLTVTSAQKNPTAFYLCASSMWGPNEKLFFGSGTQLSVL.

This chain joins TRBV6-1 and TRBJ1-5, with D maybe TRBD1 (6 bases). The CDR3 consists of 16 residues. Germline V gene sequence: CDR1 MNHNS, CDR2 SASEGT. V gave up 2 bases and J gave up 6 bases, with 17 bases separating them. The chain's CDR3 is CASSEFGGQGVQPQHF. CDR3 DNA sequence: TGTGCCAGCAGTGAATTCGGGGGGCAAGGAGTTCAGCCCCAGCATTTT.

The J gene is TRBJ2-2, the V gene TRBV4-1, with D possibly TRBD2 on 5 matching bases. This CDR3 comprises 14 residues. The V and J ends lost 0 bases and 7 bases respectively, with 9 bases between them. Per the germline V gene, CDR1 is MGHRA and CDR2 is YSYEKL. The CDR3 nucleotides read TGCGCCAGCAGCCAAGATAGGGAGATCGGGGAGCTGTTTTTT. Its translation is CASSQDREIGELFF.

The chain's CDR3 is CASTIYLMTGTYGYTF. The CDR3 DNA follows: TGTGCCAGTACGATTTACCTTATGACAGGGACTTATGGCTACACCTTC. This chain joins TRBV19 and TRBJ1-2; TRBD1 agrees at 7 bases. The V gene end was trimmed by 7 bases and the J gene end by 5 bases; junction bases not matched to a gene: 16. Germline V gene lookup returns CDR1 LNHDA and CDR2 SQIVND (reference sequence). This CDR3 contains 16 residues.

The chain has TRBV2 and TRBJ2-3; the match to TRBD2 covers 11 bases. This CDR3 region has 17 residues. Germline loops: CDR1 SNHLY, CDR2 FYNNEI. Losses at the gene ends were 3 bases for V and 0 bases for J; bases not matched to a gene: 5. The CDR3: CASSDELAGVSTDTQYF. CDR3 in DNA: TGTGCCAGCAGTGATGAACTAGCGGGAGTTAGCACAGATACGCAGTATTTT.

This clone was picked up one time. This chain links TRBV4-2 with TRBJ2-2; D is undetermined. The CDR3 loop spans 14 amino acids. Per germline, CDR1 LGHNA and CDR2 YNFKEQ. The V gene lost 0 bases and the J gene lost 3 bases, with 5 bases spanning the gap. DNA for the CDR3: TGTGCCAGCAGCCAAGAGCTATACACCGGGGAGCTGTTTTTT. Translated, it gives CASSQELYTGELFF.

J is TRBJ2-1 and V is TRBV28; possible D gene TRBD2, 7 bases. The CDR3 length is 14 residues. Trimming cost V 6 bases and J 6 bases, with 15 bases left between them. Germline V gene lookup returns CDR1 MDHEN and CDR2 SYDVKM. This CDR3 is CASRWGGEFNEQFF. CDR3 nucleotides: TGTGCCAGCAGGTGGGGGGGCGAGTTCAATGAGCAGTTCTTC.

The J gene is TRBJ2-7, the V gene TRBV9, with 9 bases that match TRBD1. CDR1 is SGDLS and CDR2 is YYNGEE in the germline V gene. CDR3 length equals 14 residues. Trimming cost V 4 bases and J 3 bases; bases outside gene matches: 5. The CDR3 sequence: CASSPTGGSYEQYF. CDR3 DNA sequence: TGTGCCAGCAGCCCCACAGGGGGCAGCTACGAGCAGTACTTC.

The rearrangement uses TRBV4-1 and TRBJ2-7, with TRBD2 matching 8 bases. The CDR3 loop spans 17 amino acids. The ends lost 1 base at V and 5 bases at J; junction bases unmatched: 13. Germline V gene sequence: CDR1 MGHRA, CDR2 YSYEKL. The CDR3: CASSQVTPGLEIHEQYF. The CDR3 coding sequence is TGCGCCAGCAGCCAAGTGACGCCGGGACTAGAGATCCACGAGCAGTACTTC.

The J gene is TRBJ2-3, the V gene TRBV6-5; a weak D match, TRBD2 (5 bases). The CDR3 is 14 amino acids. From germline, CDR1 is MNHEY and CDR2 SVGAGI. The V end lost 2 bases, the J end lost 7 bases, and 13 bases lay between the germline ends. The DNA of the CDR3 is TGTGCCAGCAGTTACGACCGGGGTGGGAATACGCAGTATTTT. Protein sequence: CASSYDRGGNTQYF.

The chain couples TRBV5-1 to TRBJ1-2, with 7 bases aligning to TRBD1. J gave up 8 bases and V 0 bases, and 10 bases lay outside the gene matches. The CDR3 spans 15 residues. Germline CDR1 is SGHRS and CDR2 is YFSETQ. CDR3 sequence reads: CASSLGTGGMDGYTF. As DNA, the CDR3 is TGCGCCAGCAGCTTGGGGACAGGTGGAATGGACGGCTACACCTTC.